Sequencing of this T cell receptor (beta chain) was carried out in a study of cytomegalovirus exposure and HLA in healthy donors. Study information: The Caucasian-associated ancestry cluster held over 65% of 350 to 450 genotyped donors.

Study-level results: Follow-up analysis later connected one missense variant in DCLRE1C with trimming of TCR beta V- and J-genes. The authors listed 180 or so TCR beta chains as cytomegalovirus-associated. Most TCR beta V segments were productive about 90% or about 30% of the time in an earlier analysis.

This clone was detected a few times. Its specificity is not known. PCR primers comprised 60 Vbeta and 13 Jbeta primers. Using immunoSEQ multiplex PCR, the repertoire was profiled, and TCRdb retains in-frame clones only, with some absent. The table lists a few hundred thousand clones, 75% of them singletons. V lost 5 bases, J lost 5 bases, and 12 bases stayed unmatched. The length of the CDR3 is 16 residues. Germline CDR1 and CDR2: LNHDA and SQIVND (reference sequence). The rearrangement links TRBV19 to TRBJ2-7, with 10 bases lining up with TRBD2. The clonotype originates from a woman aged 25 to 39 in good health and CMV-seronegative. Sequencing input: PBMCs. The CDR3 region has the DNA TGTGCCAGTAGTCTTAGTCTAGCGGGAGTTGTCCACGAGCAGTACTTC. Protein sequence: CASSLSLAGVVHEQYF.